This T cell receptor (beta chain) came from a study of CD8 T cells in Susac syndrome. In the study overall: At the time their blood was drawn, patients with Susac syndrome were either therapy-naive, on corticosteroids (with some of them also receiving intravenous immunoglobulin), or on intravenous immunoglobulin alone.

CDR1 and CDR2 (germline): SGHNT, YYREEE (reference sequence). CDR3 length equals 15 residues. V lost 4 bases to trimming and J lost 10 bases, with 21 bases between them. CD8+ and CD4+ T cells from blood underwent TCR beta sequencing, which was carried out in a high-throughput format. Isolation of CD8+ and CD4+ T cells was performed negatively, whereas enrichment of TEMRA cells was done by FACS. RNA was extracted with the RNeasy kit, and a quantity of about 0.45 to 1 ug was reverse transcribed using random hexamers. An immunoSEQ multiplex PCR generated amplified TCR beta CDR3 products spanning 54 Vbeta and 13 Jbeta. MiXCR, applied by TCRdb to the immunoSEQ multiplex PCR reads, yields one record per CDR3 protein. Of some 250,000 distinct CDR3 sequences listed, 90% to 96% were seen once; the top ten hold about 0.094%.

The sequence came from a human donor with Susac syndrome. The rearrangement uses TRBV5-4 and TRBJ2-1; the D gene is possibly TRBD2 (5 bases). Material for sequencing was CD4+ T cells from PBMCs. This CDR3 reads CASSKNGGFGGEQFF. In DNA form, the CDR3 reads TGTGCCAGCAGCAAGAACGGTGGGTTCGGAGGAGAGCAGTTCTTC.